Below are 21 T cell receptor beta chains sequenced from a single sample in a study of blood T cell repertoires in COVID-19. Data came from immunoSEQ multiplex PCR; TCRdb stores just in-frame clones and leaves some out. The sample holds 250,000 to 350,000 clones, approximately 86% seen once. Sequenced sample: PBMCs or T cells enriched from blood (not recorded which). These receptor sequences come from a woman aged 18-29 years who had recovered from COVID-19.

The chain is built from TRBV19 and TRBJ1-2; 9 nucleotides align to TRBD1. J lost 8 bases, V lost 11 bases, and 21 bases had no gene match. Per germline, CDR1 LNHDA and CDR2 SQIVND (reference sequence). The length of the CDR3 is 16 residues. The CDR3 DNA follows: TGTGCCTCAAGTGTGGGGACAGGGCGTAATCGTTTGGGCTACACCTTC. It specifies CASSVGTGRNRLGYTF.

This chain links TRBV28 with TRBJ1-2; 9 bases are a match to TRBD1. The junction had 15 bases not matched to a gene; V was cut back by 4 bases and J by 3 bases. This CDR3 has 18 amino acids. Germline lookup yields CDR1 MDHEN and CDR2 SYDVKM. As DNA, the CDR3 is TGTGCCAGCAGTTCCGAACCGAAAACGGACAGGGGATACTATGGCTACACCTTC. Translation gives CASSSEPKTDRGYYGYTF.

This chain connects TRBV28 to TRBJ1-2; 7 bases fit TRBD1. Germline lookup yields CDR1 MDHEN and CDR2 SYDVKM. The V and J ends lost 6 bases and 4 bases, in that order; junction bases with no gene match: 8. The length of the CDR3 is 14 residues. CDR3 protein: CASSPGGMAYGYTF. CDR3 sequence (DNA): TGTGCCAGCAGCCCAGGGGGGATGGCCTATGGCTACACCTTC.

The rearrangement uses TRBV4-1 and TRBJ2-1, with D possibly TRBD2 on 5 matching bases. Per germline, CDR1 MGHRA and CDR2 YSYEKL. V lost 4 bases to trimming and J lost 6 bases, with 22 bases between them. The CDR3 totals 17 residues. CDR3 nucleotides: TGCGCCAGCAGCCCAAGAAGGTCAGGAGGTGGTCGCAATGAGCAGTTCTTC. Amino acid sequence: CASSPRRSGGGRNEQFF.

This clone was seen only a few times. The V call is TRBV15, the J call TRBJ2-7; a weak D match, TRBD2 (5 bases). This CDR3 comprises 15 residues. Per germline, CDR1 LNHNV and CDR2 YYDKDF (reference sequence). V lost 0 bases and J lost 5, with 14 bases in between. The DNA for the CDR3 is TGTGCCACCAGCAGAGATGCCCGGACTTTAGACGAGCAGTACTTC. Protein: CATSRDARTLDEQYF. Filled out from reference TRBV15 and TRBJ2-7, the complete variable domain reads DAMVIQNPRYQVTQFGKPVTLSCSQTLNHNVMYWYQQKSSQAPKLLFHYYDKDFNNEADTPDNFQSRRPNTSFCFLDIRSPGLGDTAMYLCATSRDARTLDEQYFGPGTRLTVT.

The V call is TRBV29-1, the J call TRBJ1-1; no clear D. Between the trimmed V and J ends, which lost 5 bases and 6 bases, there was a span of 19 bases. The CDR3 extends over 14 amino acids. Per germline, CDR1 SQVTM and CDR2 ANQGSEA. CDR3 sequence reads: CSVLTVAGISEAFF. DNA of the CDR3: TGCAGCGTTCTTACCGTGGCGGGGATATCTGAAGCTTTCTTT.

The chain joins TRBV10-1 to TRBJ2-1, with D perhaps TRBD2 (6 bases). The V gene lost 2 bases and the J gene lost 1 base, with 9 bases spanning the gap. The CDR3 runs to 15 residues. Germline V gives CDR1 WNHNN, CDR2 SYGVQD (reference sequence). The CDR3 region has the DNA TGCGCCAGCAGTGAGAGACGGGGGTCCTACAATGAGCAGTTCTTC. This gives the protein CASSERRGSYNEQFF.

This clone was observed once. The chain is built from TRBV27 and TRBJ1-6; 7 bases map to TRBD1. The CDR3 spans 14 residues. The V gene end was trimmed by 6 bases and the J gene end by 7 bases; junction bases not matched to a gene: 6. Looked up from germline, CDR1 is MNHEY and CDR2 is SMNVEV (reference sequence). The CDR3: CASSRGQINSPLHF. For the CDR3, the DNA is TGTGCCAGCAGCCGGGGACAGATAAATTCACCCCTCCACTTT.

The CDR3 DNA sequence: TGTGCCACCAGTGATGTTCAGGGGGCGTCTGGGGGTGCCGGGGAGCTGTTTTTT. Protein product: CATSDVQGASGGAGELFF. The rearrangement uses TRBV24-1 and TRBJ2-2, with 8 bases aligning to TRBD1. J lost 6 bases, V lost 3 bases, and 14 bases had no gene match. There are 18 residues in the CDR3. Germline CDR1 and CDR2: KGHDR and SFDVKD.

The V call is TRBV4-2, the J call TRBJ2-3; 7 nucleotides align to TRBD2. Germline-derived CDR1 and CDR2 are LGHNA and YNFKEQ. Trimming removed 1 base from V and 2 bases from J; junction bases left unmatched: 6. The CDR3 has 16 amino acids. CDR3: CASSQVVGGSTDTQYF. Here the CDR3 DNA reads TGTGCCAGCAGCCAAGTTGTGGGAGGGTCCACAGATACGCAGTATTTT.

V is TRBV9 and J is TRBJ1-6; maybe TRBD1 (5 bases). This CDR3 contains 15 residues. Per germline, CDR1 SGDLS and CDR2 YYNGEE. V gave up 4 bases and J gave up 1 base, with 9 bases separating them. As DNA, the CDR3 is TGTGCCAGCAGCCTCCGGGGGTCCTATAATTCACCCCTCCACTTT. It specifies CASSLRGSYNSPLHF.

The V gene is TRBV5-1, the J gene TRBJ2-1, with 10 bases fitting TRBD1. V gave up 4 bases and J gave up 5 bases; unmatched junction bases: 9. CDR1 and CDR2 (germline): SGHRS, YFSETQ. The CDR3 is made up of 16 amino acids. The CDR3 sequence: CASSIGVGTGDNEQFF. In DNA form, the CDR3 reads TGCGCCAGCAGCATTGGAGTTGGGACAGGGGACAATGAGCAGTTCTTC.

The chain carries TRBV6-1 and TRBJ2-7; 7 bases agree with TRBD1. V shed 0 bases, J shed 3 bases, and the junction held 8 bases outside the gene matches. Germline lookup yields CDR1 MNHNS and CDR2 SASEGT. The CDR3 has 16 amino acids. The DNA for the CDR3 is TGTGCCAGCAGTGAAGCGGCCGGGACAGCCGGCTACGAGCAGTACTTC. It is translated as CASSEAAGTAGYEQYF.

CDR3 residues: CVRSFRQANTEAFF. DNA for the CDR3: TGTGTCAGAAGCTTCCGACAGGCTAACACTGAAGCTTTCTTT. The chain joins TRBV7-5 to TRBJ1-1; the table's D call of TRBD1 was not tested on the DNA. TRBV7-5 is labeled a pseudogene. The CDR3 loop spans 14 amino acids.

The chain recombines TRBV5-1 with TRBJ2-5; 13 bases line up with TRBD2. CDR1 is SGHRS, CDR2 YFSETQ, per germline. V was clipped by 4 bases and J by 5 bases; unmatched bases: 11. The CDR3 extends over 17 amino acids. The CDR3 DNA sequence: TGCGCCAGCAGCGAGGGACTAGCGGGGACATTGGGGGAGACCCAGTACTTC. This encodes CASSEGLAGTLGETQYF. Full variable domain (rest looked up from reference TRBV5-1 and TRBJ2-5): KAGVTQTPRYLIKTRGQQVTLSCSPISGHRSVSWYQQTPGQGLQFLFEYFSETQRNKGNFPGRFSGRQFSNSRSEMNVSTLELGDSALYLCASSEGLAGTLGETQYFGPGTRLLVL.

CDR3 sequence reads: CASSDGQVNTEAFF. The CDR3 DNA follows: TGTGCCAGCAGTGATGGACAGGTCAACACTGAAGCTTTCTTT. The chain employs TRBV2 and TRBJ1-1; 7 bases align to TRBD1. Germline loops: CDR1 SNHLY, CDR2 FYNNEI. Trimming removed 3 bases from V and 2 bases from J; junction bases left unmatched: 3. The CDR3 has 14 residues.

This chain uses TRBV3-1 (or the pseudogene TRBV3-2) with TRBJ1-5; no definite D call. Germline V gene lookup returns CDR1 LGHDT and CDR2 YNNKEL (reference sequence). This CDR3 has 13 amino acids. Trimming shortened V by 0 bases and J by 9 bases, and 9 bases separated the two germline ends. The CDR3 sequence is CASSQDRRRPQHF. CDR3 in DNA: TGTGCCAGCAGCCAAGATCGGAGGCGGCCCCAGCATTTT.

This sequence joins TRBV28 and TRBJ2-1, with D perhaps TRBD2 (6 bases). Germline-derived CDR1 and CDR2 are MDHEN and SYDVKM. Trimming shortened V by 7 bases and J by 4 bases, and 17 bases separated the two germline ends. The CDR3 spans 15 residues. The CDR3 spells CASTPGTSLYNEQFF. DNA of the CDR3: TGTGCCAGCACCCCTGGAACTAGCCTATACAATGAGCAGTTCTTC.

The chain links TRBV9 to TRBJ2-5, with TRBD1 matching over 7 bases. Germline CDR1 reads SGDLS; CDR2 reads YYNGEE. The V gene end was trimmed by 3 bases and the J gene end by 1 base; junction bases not matched to a gene: 6. The CDR3 totals 15 residues. The CDR3 protein is CASSGTGLLQETQYF. As DNA, the CDR3 is TGTGCCAGCAGCGGGACAGGCCTTCTCCAAGAGACCCAGTACTTC.

The V call is TRBV19, the J call TRBJ2-3; D might be TRBD1 (6 bases). V lost 4 bases to trimming and J lost 5 bases, with 22 bases between them. Germline V gene lookup returns CDR1 LNHDA and CDR2 SQIVND (reference sequence). The CDR3 sequence is 17 residues long. CDR3 residues: CASSNWGQAGRRDTQYF. Here the CDR3 DNA reads TGTGCCAGTAGTAACTGGGGACAAGCTGGACGTAGAGATACGCAGTATTTT.

V usage is TRBV10-3 and J usage is TRBJ2-3; D may be TRBD2 (5 bases). The CDR3 runs 16 residues. The V and J ends lost 3 bases and 2 bases respectively, with 15 bases between them. From germline, CDR1 is ENHRY and CDR2 SYGVKD. Here the CDR3 DNA reads TGTGCCATCAGTGATCTAGCCCGGACCAACACAGATACGCAGTATTTT. Translation: CAISDLARTNTDTQYF.